These 25 T cell receptor beta chains were sequenced from one sample in a study of OX40 agonist ivuxolimab in advanced cancers. The method was immunoSEQ multiplex PCR; TCRdb's version includes in-frame clones alone and lacks a portion of them. The table records 35,000 to 40,000 clones, approximately 90% of them present only once. Specimen: CD4+ or CD8+ T cells sorted from blood, collected in a trial of the OX40 agonist ivuxolimab. The receptors come from an adult with an advanced solid tumor such as melanoma, head and neck, liver or kidney cancer.

This clone was picked up a small number of times. This sequence joins TRBV4-2 and TRBJ2-1; no clear D gene. Germline loops: CDR1 LGHNA, CDR2 YNFKEQ. The ends were cut back, 0 bases at V and 0 bases at J, with 9 bases in the middle. The CDR3 runs 16 residues. CDR3 DNA: TGTGCCAGCAGCCAAGAAGTAGGAAGCTCCTACAATGAGCAGTTCTTC. Encoded protein: CASSQEVGSSYNEQFF.

The chain employs TRBV21-1 and TRBJ2-7; TRBD2, the table's D call, was not compared with the DNA. TRBV21-1 corresponds to a pseudogene. The CDR3 is 11 amino acids. CDR3 DNA: TGTGCCAGCAGCAACTGCGGAGAGCAGTACGTC. Encoded protein: CASSNCGEQYV.

The CDR3 is CASSLDSVGDEKLFF. CDR3 nucleotide sequence: TGCGCCAGCAGCTTGGATTCAGTGGGGGATGAAAAACTGTTTTTT. The chain is built from TRBV5-1 and TRBJ1-4, with D perhaps matching TRBD1 (5 bases). V gave up 0 bases and J gave up 6 bases, with 12 bases separating them. Germline-derived CDR1 and CDR2 are SGHRS and YFSETQ. The CDR3 loop spans 15 amino acids.

The gene calls are TRBV5-1 and TRBJ1-5; 7 positions agree with TRBD1. Trimming cost V 0 bases and J 3 bases; bases outside gene matches: 9. The CDR3 is made up of 17 amino acids. Germline CDR1 is SGHRS and CDR2 is YFSETQ. CDR3 sequence (DNA): TGCGCCAGCAGCTTGGCCTCTCGGGACAGACTCAATCAGCCCCAGCATTTT. It yields the protein CASSLASRDRLNQPQHF.

The V and J genes are TRBV4-3 and TRBJ1-1; 8 bases are shared with TRBD1. The V gene's germline CDR1 is LGHNA and CDR2 YSLEER. The CDR3 loop spans 15 amino acids. V was clipped by 1 base and J by 0 bases; unmatched bases: 1. The DNA for the CDR3 is TGCGCCAGCAGCCAAGGGACAGGGATGAACACTGAAGCTTTCTTT. This encodes CASSQGTGMNTEAFF.

V gene TRBV9 combines with J gene TRBJ2-2; 7 positions match TRBD2. The germline gives CDR1 SGDLS, CDR2 YYNGEE. With V trimmed by 3 bases and J by 1 base, 9 bases remained unmatched. This CDR3 spans 17 amino acids. The CDR3 DNA follows: TGTGCCAGCAGCGCCCCGGGGAAGCGGGAGAACACCGGGGAGCTGTTTTTT. Amino acids: CASSAPGKRENTGELFF.

The chain is built from TRBV27 and TRBJ2-2, with TRBD1 as a possible D gene (6 bases). Germline values: CDR1 MNHEY, CDR2 SMNVEV (reference sequence). Trimming pared 5 bases from V and 7 bases from J, leaving 14 bases between. The CDR3 covers 14 residues. The CDR3 spells CASSARGGGGELFF. The CDR3, as DNA: TGTGCCAGCAGTGCCCGAGGGGGTGGCGGGGAGCTGTTTTTT.

This sequence joins TRBV7-6 and TRBJ2-3, with 10 bases identical to TRBD2. The CDR3 spans 15 residues. V lost 4 bases and J lost 3; bases outside the gene matches: 4. Per the germline V gene, CDR1 is SGHVS and CDR2 is FNYEAQ. The CDR3 is CASSSAGGWTDTQYF. CDR3 DNA sequence: TGTGCCAGCAGCTCAGCGGGAGGGTGGACAGATACGCAGTATTTT.

The chain couples TRBV6-1 to TRBJ2-2; 7 nucleotides agree with TRBD2. The CDR3 has 15 residues. CDR1 is MNHNS and CDR2 is SASEGT in the germline V gene. Trimming removed 6 bases from V and 7 bases from J; junction bases left unmatched: 11. The CDR3 DNA is TGTGCCAGCAGCCCCCGTCGGGGCGGGGGCGGGGAGCTGTTTTTT. It translates to CASSPRRGGGGELFF.

The J gene is TRBJ2-5, the V gene TRBV19, with 7 bases matching TRBD2. The germline V gene encodes CDR1 LNHDA and CDR2 SQIVND (reference sequence). V was clipped by 6 bases and J by 3 bases; unmatched bases: 4. The CDR3 loop spans 13 amino acids. This CDR3 reads CASRGLAEETQYF. As DNA, the CDR3 is TGTGCCAGTAGGGGCCTAGCGGAAGAGACCCAGTACTTC.

This clone showed up just once. The genes are TRBV28 and TRBJ2-7; D possibly corresponds to TRBD1 (6 bases). CDR1 and CDR2 (germline): MDHEN, SYDVKM. The CDR3 runs 13 residues. The V and J ends lost 6 bases and 4 bases respectively, with 13 bases between them. CDR3 DNA sequence: TGTGCCAGCAGACTGAGGGGGACATACGAGCAGTACTTC. Its protein is CASRLRGTYEQYF. The full variable domain, completed using reference TRBV28 and TRBJ2-7, is DVKVTQSSRYLVKRTGEKVFLECVQDMDHENMFWYRQDPGLGLRLIYFSYDVKMKEKGDIPEGYSVSREKKERFSLILESASTNQTSMYLCASRLRGTYEQYFGPGTRLTVT.

The J gene is TRBJ1-1, the V gene TRBV5-5; D remains ambiguous. V dropped 4 bases and J dropped 5 bases, with 21 bases sitting between them. In germline, CDR1 is SGHKS, CDR2 YYEKEE (reference sequence). This CDR3 has 16 amino acids. The CDR3 DNA sequence: TGTGCCAGCAGCCAACTACTGCTCGGCACCGGAACTGAAGCTTTCTTT. This sequence encodes CASSQLLLGTGTEAFF. Full variable domain (outside the CDR3, taken from reference TRBV5-5 and TRBJ1-1): DAGVTQSPTHLIKTRGQQVTLRCSPISGHKSVSWYQQVLGQGPQFIFQYYEKEERGRGNFPDRFSARQFPNYSSELNVNALLLGDSALYLCASSQLLLGTGTEAFFGQGTRLTVV.

This clone was picked up one time. The chain employs TRBV7-9 and TRBJ2-4; D is possibly TRBD1 (6 bases). Germline V CDR1 and CDR2: SEHNR, FQNEAQ (reference sequence). V lost 5 bases, J lost 0 bases, and 14 bases lay in between. The CDR3 totals 16 residues. CDR3 sequence reads: CASSQGQGLAKNIQYF. CDR3 nucleotide sequence: TGTGCCAGCAGCCAGGGGCAAGGACTAGCCAAAAACATTCAGTACTTC.

This chain connects TRBV19 to TRBJ1-1, with D possibly being TRBD1 (6 bases). The V end lost 5 bases, the J end lost 1 base, and 8 bases lay between the germline ends. The CDR3 has 13 residues. The germline CDR1 and CDR2 sequences are LNHDA and SQIVND (reference sequence). CDR3 amino acids: CASSGDTNTEAFF. In DNA, the CDR3 is TGTGCCAGTAGTGGGGACACGAACACTGAAGCTTTCTTT.

This chain connects TRBV2 to TRBJ1-1, with 7 bases aligning to TRBD1. The V segment lost 2 bases and the J segment 4 bases; nucleotides outside the gene matches: 10. The CDR3 length is 16 residues. Germline V lookup: CDR1 SNHLY, CDR2 FYNNEI. The CDR3 here is CASSETPTGVGTEAFF. The CDR3 DNA follows: TGTGCCAGCAGTGAAACCCCTACAGGGGTTGGCACTGAAGCTTTCTTT.

This sequence joins TRBV7-2 and TRBJ1-1, with TRBD1 matching 7 bases. The CDR3 consists of 14 residues. Germline lookup yields CDR1 SGHTA and CDR2 FQGNSA. V shed 1 base, J shed 6 bases, and the junction held 5 bases outside the gene matches. The CDR3 DNA is TGTGCCAGCAGCTTAGTCGGGACAGTCGCTGAAGCTTTCTTT. This translates into CASSLVGTVAEAFF.

The sample holds one count of this clone. This sequence joins TRBV23-1 and TRBJ2-7, with 10 bases aligning to TRBD1. TRBV23-1 qualifies as an ORF whose function is uncertain. The trim removed 0 bases at V and 4 bases at J, leaving 18 bases unmatched. The CDR3 consists of 20 residues. CDR3 loop: CASSQSPGQGLHDSIYEQYV. The CDR3 DNA follows: TGCGCCAGCAGTCAATCACCGGGACAGGGGCTCCACGATTCTATTTACGAGCAGTACGTC.

V and J are TRBV5-6 and TRBJ1-1; TRBD1 is a possible D gene (5 bases). In germline, CDR1 is SGHDT, CDR2 YYEEEE. V dropped 2 bases and J dropped 3 bases, with 11 bases sitting between them. This CDR3 spans 14 amino acids. The CDR3 nucleotides read TGTGCCAGCAGCTTTCAGGGAAGGGACACTGAAGCTTTCTTT. Encoded protein: CASSFQGRDTEAFF.

The chain uses TRBV7-7 and TRBJ2-2, with 9 bases aligning to TRBD2. CDR3 size: 14 residues. V trimming: 8 bases; J trimming: 2 bases; junction bases outside the gene matches: 3. The germline CDR1 and CDR2 sequences are SSHAT and FNYEAQ (reference sequence). The CDR3 DNA is TGTGCCAGCGCGGGGGGGAGAAACACCGGGGAGCTGTTTTTT. Translating gives CASAGGRNTGELFF.

The J gene is TRBJ1-2, the V gene TRBV2, with D perhaps matching TRBD1 (6 bases). The CDR3 runs to 14 residues. Germline V gene sequence: CDR1 SNHLY, CDR2 FYNNEI. V dropped 7 bases and J dropped 8 bases, with 20 bases sitting between them. The CDR3 loop reads CASKGVEGVKGYTF. The CDR3 region has the DNA TGTGCCAGCAAAGGGGTGGAGGGGGTGAAAGGCTACACCTTC.

The chain combines TRBV7-3 with TRBJ2-2, with D possibly matching TRBD2 (5 bases). The CDR3 covers 17 residues. CDR1 is SGHTA and CDR2 is FQGTGA in the germline V gene. Trimming removed 0 bases from V and 6 bases from J, with 17 bases in between. The CDR3, as DNA: TGTGCCAGCAGCTTAACCCGAGGGTTAGCTTTGGCCGGGGAGCTGTTTTTT. Translation: CASSLTRGLALAGELFF.

V and J are TRBV29-1 and TRBJ2-3, with TRBD2 identical over 7 bases. The germline V gene encodes CDR1 SQVTM and CDR2 ANQGSEA. Trimming took 4 bases from V and 6 from J; bases not matched to a gene: 4. The CDR3 has 12 residues. Here the CDR3 reads CSVVNGGDTQYF. The CDR3, as DNA: TGCAGCGTTGTCAACGGGGGGGATACGCAGTATTTT.

J is TRBJ1-2 and V is TRBV7-9; D is ambiguous. Germline V gene sequence: CDR1 SEHNR, CDR2 FQNEAQ (reference sequence). Trimming pared 1 base from V and 4 bases from J, leaving 7 bases between. CDR3 size: 13 residues. CDR3 coding DNA: TGTGCCAGCAGCTTAGGGGCCTCCTATGGCTACACCTTC. Protein: CASSLGASYGYTF.

The genes are TRBV10-3 and TRBJ2-6, with TRBD1 matching over 10 bases. This CDR3 comprises 17 residues. V was pared by 5 bases and J by 3 bases, with 7 bases of the junction left unmatched. Per germline, CDR1 ENHRY and CDR2 SYGVKD. The CDR3 coding sequence is TGTGCCATCAGTAAAACCGGGACAGGGGTTGGGGCCAACGTCCTGACTTTC. It specifies CAISKTGTGVGANVLTF.

The V gene is TRBV19, the J gene TRBJ2-6, with D hard to call. The germline V and J ends were trimmed by 3 bases and 2 bases, with 14 bases remaining between them. The CDR3 is 17 residues long. Germline CDR1 LNHDA, CDR2 SQIVND (reference sequence). This chain's CDR3 is CASSIQVGIAGANVLTF. The DNA for the CDR3 is TGTGCCAGTAGTATCCAAGTGGGTATTGCTGGGGCCAACGTCCTGACTTTC.